This paragraph reports one T cell receptor beta chain. Its antigen remains unidentified. Libraries were prepared by immunoSEQ multiplex PCR; TCRdb keeps only in-frame clonotypes and omits some of them. The table has 15,000 or so clones, around 83% seen once. These data belong to a study of T cells in localized non-small cell lung cancer. Study-wide findings and caveats: Higher blood T cell density went with longer overall survival. Highest T cell clonality was seen in uninvolved adjacent lung, surpassing that measured in tumor. Heterogeneity remains possible because sequencing was limited to only one tumor region. Appearance in adjacent lung was seen for a median about 59 of the top 100 tumor clones.

This TCR came from a male donor older than 55 with stage III lung adenocarcinoma. Source: peripheral blood, taken before any cancer treatment.

This CDR3 reads CASSQLPGGSSYNEQFF. In DNA, the CDR3 is TGTGCCAGCAGCCAACTCCCCGGGGGGTCCTCCTACAATGAGCAGTTCTTC. The J gene is TRBJ2-1, the V gene TRBV14; 7 bases are shared with TRBD2. This CDR3 spans 17 amino acids. Per germline, CDR1 SGHDN and CDR2 FVKESK. Trimming removed 2 bases from V and 0 bases from J; junction bases left unmatched: 7.